Shown below are 29 T cell receptor beta chains from a single sample sequenced in a study of blood T cells in healthy people across ages. Using a J-beta primer mix together with a sample-barcoded 5' primer, a second PCR was run for about 6 to 12 cycles. TCRdb called the 5' RACE reads again in MiXCR, with one record for every CDR3 protein. The sample includes over 700,000 distinct CDR3 sequences, just under 25% of them seen just once. The same data also contributed to another study, on T cells of mothers and their children.

The sample taken for sequencing was blood. The receptors derive from a boy younger than 18 in good health.

The sample holds a few counts of this clonotype. As DNA, the CDR3 is TGTGCTAGTGGTTTGAGCAGGGTAGAGACCCAGTACTTC. This sequence encodes CASGLSRVETQYF. The rearrangement uses TRBV12-5 and TRBJ2-5; TRBD1 might be the D (5 bases). This CDR3 spans 13 amino acids. Looked up from germline, CDR1 is LGHNT and CDR2 is FRNRAP. Trimming removed 2 bases at V and 4 bases at J, with 8 bases between.

V gene TRBV11-2 combines with J gene TRBJ1-1; 8 bases match TRBD1. Germline-derived CDR1 and CDR2 are SGHAT and FQNNGV. The CDR3 runs 16 residues. After removal of 3 bases from V and 5 bases from J, the junction contained 11 bases not matched to a gene. This chain's CDR3 is CASSFHQTGEGTEAFF. CDR3 bases: TGTGCCAGCAGCTTTCATCAGACAGGGGAGGGTACTGAAGCTTTCTTT. Full variable domain (outside the CDR3, taken from reference TRBV11-2 and TRBJ1-1): EAGVAQSPRYKIIEKRQSVAFWCNPISGHATLYWYQQILGQGPKLLIQFQNNGVVDDSQLPKDRFSAERLKGVDSTLKIQPAKLEDSAVYLCASSFHQTGEGTEAFFGQGTRLTVV.

This clonotype was picked up a small number of times. Its ends do not fully match the called genes, so a read error is possible. V gene TRBV6-5 combines with J gene TRBJ1-4, with D perhaps TRBD1 (5 bases). CDR1 is MNHEY, CDR2 SVGAGI, per germline. There are 14 residues in the CDR3. For the CDR3, the DNA is TGTGCCAGCAGTTATAACAGGCTGAATGAAAAACTGCTTTTT. It codes for CASSYNRLNEKLLF.

J is TRBJ2-5 and V is TRBV19; maybe TRBD2 (6 bases). The J call is in doubt because the DNA end fits TRBJ2-7 better. There are 15 residues in the CDR3. Germline V gene lookup returns CDR1 LNHDA and CDR2 SQIVND (reference sequence). CDR3 protein: CASSIFGEAAYEQYF. CDR3 bases: TGTGCCAGTAGTATCTTCGGGGAGGCGGCTTACGAGCAGTACTTC.

This clonotype was observed a few times. The chain carries TRBV11-1 and TRBJ2-7; D tentatively reads TRBD1 or TRBD2 (5 bases each). This CDR3 is built from 15 residues. V was cut by 2 bases and J by 2 bases, with 13 bases left in between. Germline loops: CDR1 SGHAT, CDR2 FQDESV (reference sequence). The CDR3 region is CASSLPRDGTYEQYF. In DNA, the CDR3 is TGTGCCAGCAGCTTACCCCGGGACGGCACCTACGAGCAGTACTTC.

The V gene is TRBV29-1, the J gene TRBJ2-6; TRBD1 might be the D (6 bases). V was pared by 4 bases and J by 2 bases, with 18 bases between. Germline loops: CDR1 SQVTM, CDR2 ANQGSEA. CDR3 length equals 17 residues. The CDR3: CSVGGLIQGAGANVLTF. CDR3 nucleotides: TGCAGCGTTGGGGGGCTCATTCAGGGTGCTGGGGCCAACGTCCTGACTTTC. The variable domain in full, completed from reference TRBV29-1 and TRBJ2-6, reads SAVISQKPSRDICQRGTSLTIQCQVDSQVTMMFWYRQQPGQSLTLIATANQGSEATYESGFVIDKFPISRPNLTFSTLTVSNMSPEDSSIYLCSVGGLIQGAGANVLTFGAGSRLTVL.

This clonotype has more than one count but fewer than ten. The rearrangement links TRBV2 to TRBJ2-1, with TRBD2 as a possible D gene (6 bases). The end of the DNA fits TRBJ2-7 better, so the J call may be wrong. Germline V lookup: CDR1 SNHLY, CDR2 FYNNEI. CDR3 length equals 15 residues. The CDR3 DNA reads TGTGCCAGCGGCGGGACGGACCCAGGGTCCTACGAGCAGTACTTC. As protein: CASGGTDPGSYEQYF.

In this sample, this clonotype turned up a few times. The chain couples TRBV5-1 to TRBJ1-6; TRBD1 might be the D (6 bases). Germline CDR1 is SGHRS and CDR2 is YFSETQ. The V gene lost 0 bases and the J gene lost 7 bases, with 8 bases spanning the gap. The CDR3 spans 14 residues. The CDR3 protein is CASSLDRANSPLHF. For the CDR3, the DNA is TGCGCCAGCAGCTTGGACAGGGCCAATTCACCCCTCCACTTT.

This clonotype was counted a few times. The rearrangement links TRBV7-3 to TRBJ1-2; the D is unclear. This CDR3 is 15 amino acids long. Germline CDR1 and CDR2: SGHTA and FQGTGA. The ends were cut back, 4 bases at V and 2 bases at J, with 14 bases in the middle. The CDR3 DNA follows: TGTGCCAGCAGCTCCGGACCGACGCAAAACTATGGCTACACCTTC. This sequence encodes CASSSGPTQNYGYTF.

J is TRBJ2-5 and V is TRBV13; D might be TRBD2 (6 bases). Germline V gene data show CDR1 as PRHDT and CDR2 as FYEKMQ (reference sequence). Trimming left V 8 bases short and J 3 bases short, with 13 bases between. The CDR3 contains 13 residues. The DNA for the CDR3 is TGTGCCAGCCTACCCCGCGGGGAAGAGACCCAGTACTTC. It yields the protein CASLPRGEETQYF.

J is TRBJ2-7 and V is TRBV12-3 or TRBV12-4; D unclear. V dropped 5 bases and J dropped 6 bases, with 17 bases sitting between them. The CDR3 sequence is 14 residues long. The CDR3 bases are TGTGCCAGCAGTCCTCTCCCTTTGGCATCCGAGCAGTACTTC. Translated: CASSPLPLASEQYF.

This clonotype appeared many times. This chain uses TRBV5-1 with TRBJ2-7, with TRBD2 matching over 13 bases. Losses at the gene ends were 1 base for V and 5 bases for J; bases not matched to a gene: 3. CDR1 is SGHRS, CDR2 YFSETQ, per germline. This CDR3 contains 15 residues. CDR3 nucleotides: TGCGCCAGCAGCTTGACTAGCGGGAGGGCAAACGAGCAGTACTTC. Translating it yields CASSLTSGRANEQYF. Drawing the rest from reference TRBV5-1 and TRBJ2-7, the complete variable domain is KAGVTQTPRYLIKTRGQQVTLSCSPISGHRSVSWYQQTPGQGLQFLFEYFSETQRNKGNFPGRFSGRQFSNSRSEMNVSTLELGDSALYLCASSLTSGRANEQYFGPGTRLTVT.

The chain uses TRBV13 and TRBJ2-7, with TRBD2 identical over 10 bases. The CDR3 has 15 amino acids. The V segment lost 5 bases and the J segment 2 bases; nucleotides outside the gene matches: 6. CDR1 is PRHDT, CDR2 FYEKMQ, per germline (reference sequence). The CDR3 region has the DNA TGTGCCAGCAGCCCCGGACTAGCGGTCCCCTACGAGCAGTACTTC. Translating it yields CASSPGLAVPYEQYF. Full variable domain (outside the CDR3, taken from reference TRBV13 and TRBJ2-7): AAGVIQSPRHLIKEKRETATLKCYPIPRHDTVYWYQQGPGQDPQFLISFYEKMQSDKGSIPDRFSAQQFSDYHSELNMSSLELGDSALYFCASSPGLAVPYEQYFGPGTRLTVT.

The chain combines TRBV29-1 with TRBJ1-1, with D perhaps TRBD1 (6 bases). The V gene lost 8 bases and the J gene lost 6 bases, with 19 bases spanning the gap. The CDR3 totals 13 residues. CDR1 and CDR2 from the germline V gene are SQVTM and ANQGSEA. CDR3 amino acids: CSTTLQGYPEAFF. In nucleotides, the CDR3 is TGCAGCACCACCCTACAGGGATATCCTGAAGCTTTCTTT.

This chain connects TRBV12-3 or TRBV12-4 to TRBJ2-3, with D uncertain. The CDR3 has 12 residues. The V end lost 6 bases, the J end lost 6 bases, and 10 bases lay between the germline ends. CDR3 bases: TGTGCCAGCAGGCCGGGTTGGGATACGCAGTATTTT. The encoded protein is CASRPGWDTQYF.

This clonotype has a handful of counts. The V and J genes are TRBV4-3 and TRBJ1-2; D gene unclear. The ends were cut back, 0 bases at V and 4 bases at J, with 6 bases in the middle. The CDR3 spans 13 residues. Germline V lookup: CDR1 LGHNA, CDR2 YSLEER. CDR3 loop: CASSQDSAYGYTF. CDR3 sequence (DNA): TGCGCCAGCAGCCAAGATTCAGCCTATGGCTACACCTTC.

The J gene is TRBJ2-7, the V gene TRBV9, with TRBD1 matching 7 bases. The CDR3 loop spans 14 amino acids. Germline trimming cut 3 bases from V and 5 bases from J; bases unmatched to any gene: 8. Germline V lookup: CDR1 SGDLS, CDR2 YYNGEE. The CDR3 DNA is TGTGCCAGCAGCGGACGACAGGGCCCCCACGAGCAGTACTTC. This sequence encodes CASSGRQGPHEQYF.

This clonotype was picked up a small number of times. The chain joins TRBV3-1 to TRBJ1-5; D may be TRBD1 (5 bases). CDR3 size: 17 residues. Germline V gene lookup returns CDR1 LGHDT and CDR2 YNNKEL (reference sequence). The V and J ends lost 2 bases and 3 bases respectively, with 17 bases between them. The CDR3 region is CASSQSWYGAANQPQHF. The CDR3, as DNA: TGTGCCAGCAGCCAATCATGGTACGGGGCCGCCAATCAGCCCCAGCATTTT.

This clonotype was seen a few times. The chain links TRBV28 to TRBJ2-5; D is possibly TRBD1 or TRBD2 (7 bases each). V lost 2 bases and J 5 bases, leaving 12 bases between the germline ends. Germline V gene lookup returns CDR1 MDHEN and CDR2 SYDVKM. This CDR3 is built from 14 residues. The CDR3 bases are TGTGCCAGCAGTTTACAGGGAGGGGGCGAGACCCAGTACTTC. This sequence encodes CASSLQGGGETQYF. Full variable domain (missing parts from reference TRBV28 and TRBJ2-5): DVKVTQSSRYLVKRTGEKVFLECVQDMDHENMFWYRQDPGLGLRLIYFSYDVKMKEKGDIPEGYSVSREKKERFSLILESASTNQTSMYLCASSLQGGGETQYFGPGTRLLVL.

This sequence joins TRBV7-2 and TRBJ2-2; 10 positions match TRBD2. The CDR3 covers 18 residues. Per germline, CDR1 SGHTA and CDR2 FQGNSA. V was pared by 3 bases and J by 7 bases, with 14 bases of the junction left unmatched. As DNA, the CDR3 is TGTGCCAGCAGCTTTATTCCGGGACTAGCGACAACAATCGGGGAGCTGTTTTTT. Amino acid sequence: CASSFIPGLATTIGELFF.

The chain is built from TRBV12-3 or TRBV12-4 and TRBJ2-1; tentative D call: TRBD1 (5 bases). CDR3 length equals 15 residues. V was clipped by 3 bases and J by 5 bases, with 14 bases between them. This CDR3 is CASSFPGNGNNEQFF. DNA of the CDR3: TGTGCCAGCAGTTTCCCAGGGAACGGTAACAATGAGCAGTTCTTC.

This clonotype has only a few counts. The CDR3 loop reads CASSLSRQGNEQFF. CDR3 nucleotides: TGTGCCAGCAGTTTGAGTCGTCAGGGGAATGAGCAGTTCTTC. The rearrangement links TRBV12-3 or TRBV12-4 to TRBJ2-1; TRBD1 is a possible D gene (6 bases). The CDR3 contains 14 residues. V was cut by 3 bases and J by 7 bases, with 13 bases left in between.

The chain combines TRBV29-1 with TRBJ2-5; D ambiguous. The J call may be incorrect, as the DNA end agrees better with TRBJ2-1. This CDR3 is built from 11 residues. Germline assignment: CDR1 SQVTM and CDR2 ANQGSEA. In nucleotides, the CDR3 is TGCAGCGTTGTTAAACGAGCTGAGCAGTTCTTC. Residues: CSVVKRAEQFF.

The rearrangement joins TRBV7-3 to TRBJ1-2, with unresolved D. Germline-derived CDR1 and CDR2 are SGHTA and FQGTGA. The length of the CDR3 is 11 residues. Trimming took off 5 bases at V and 8 bases at J, with 9 bases between the two ends. The CDR3 here is CASSPPEGYTF. The CDR3 DNA reads TGTGCCAGCAGCCCCCCGGAGGGCTACACCTTC.

This clonotype was seen only a few times. The chain is built from TRBV9 and TRBJ2-5, with 8 nucleotides matching TRBD1. The tail of the sequence fits TRBJ2-1 better, so the J call may be wrong. Germline lookup yields CDR1 SGDLS and CDR2 YYNGEE. This CDR3 is built from 14 residues. The CDR3: CASSAGGTGNEQFF. The CDR3 bases are TGTGCCAGCAGCGCAGGCGGGACAGGCAATGAGCAGTTCTTC.

The V gene is TRBV7-2, the J gene TRBJ2-1; D is possibly TRBD2 (5 bases). The CDR3 has 15 residues. Trimming cost V 3 bases and J 0 bases, with 9 bases left between them. Per the germline V gene, CDR1 is SGHTA and CDR2 is FQGNSA. Here the CDR3 reads CASSLGSNSYNEQFF. In DNA, the CDR3 is TGTGCCAGCAGCTTGGGGAGCAACTCCTACAATGAGCAGTTCTTC. The whole variable domain, filled in from reference TRBV7-2 and TRBJ2-1, reads GAGVSQSPSNKVTEKGKDVELRCDPISGHTALYWYRQSLGQGLEFLIYFQGNSAPDKSGLPSDRFSAERTGGSVSTLTIQRTQQEDSAVYLCASSLGSNSYNEQFFGPGTRLTVL.

This clonotype was picked up a small number of times. The chain has TRBV21-1 and TRBJ1-3; the table's D call TRBD1 went unverified against the DNA. TRBV21-1 is listed as a pseudogene. This CDR3 has 14 amino acids. The CDR3 DNA follows: TGTGCCAAATTAGAGGGGGCTTCTGGAAACACCATATATTTT. This sequence encodes CAKLEGASGNTIYF.

With regard to this clonotype: One end of the junction does not line up with germline, which may come from a read error. The CDR3 DNA sequence: TGCGCCAGCAGCTTGTGGGGGACCGAAAAAGAGACCCAGTACTTC. This sequence encodes CASSLWGTEKETQYF. The V call is TRBV5-5, the J call TRBJ2-5, with D perhaps being TRBD1 or TRBD2 (5 bases each). The germline V gene encodes CDR1 SGHKS and CDR2 YYEKEE (reference sequence). This CDR3 spans 15 amino acids.

The CDR3 loop reads CAIGERGSYEQYF. The CDR3 bases are TGTGCCATCGGGGAGCGGGGCTCCTACGAGCAGTACTTC. This sequence joins TRBV10-3 and TRBJ2-5; 7 positions agree with TRBD2. Near its end, the DNA agrees better with TRBJ2-7, so the J call may be wrong. The CDR3 totals 13 residues. CDR1 ENHRY and CDR2 SYGVKD come from the germline V gene.